This T cell receptor beta chain came from a study of blood T cell repertoires in COVID-19. Across the whole study: T cells, B-cell-depleted T cells, or PBMCs provided the cDNA or gDNA that served as material.

J gave up 5 bases and V 0 bases, and 8 bases lay outside the gene matches. The CDR3 covers 17 residues. CDR1 is SGHTA and CDR2 is FQGNSA in the germline V gene. Assay used: immunoSEQ multiplex PCR; TCRdb lists only in-frame clones, some missing. In the table there are around 200,000 clones, more than 80% of which are singletons. The receptor comes from a young man who had recovered from COVID-19. The chain uses TRBV7-2 and TRBJ1-5; 9 nucleotides align to TRBD1. Material for sequencing was PBMCs or T cells enriched from blood (not recorded which). CDR3 coding DNA: TGTGCCAGCAGCTTAGCCCCAACAGGGGGCGTCCATCAGCCCCAGCATTTT. Protein product: CASSLAPTGGVHQPQHF.